The TCR beta chain under discussion was sequenced for a study of T cell repertoires in cytomegalovirus infection. This clonotype came up many times. Its antigen is as yet unknown. General observations from the study: There were HLA-C-restricted CMV-specific TCR beta clonotypes dominating the ex vivo response.

This CDR3 has 13 residues. Trimming removed 6 bases from V and 0 bases from J, with 9 bases in between. The V gene's germline CDR1 is SGHDT and CDR2 YYEEEE. A single record per CDR3 protein comes from TCRdb applying MiXCR to the reads. The table shows roughly 600,000 distinct CDR3 sequences, with 20% to 25% occurring only once. The chain joins TRBV5-6 to TRBJ1-1; D gene ambiguous. The sequence derives from a human donor in good health (CMV status not recorded). Some clones in this sample may be carry-over from other donors' samples. The sample was CD8+ T cells from PBMCs. CDR3 nucleotides: TGTGCCAGCAAGGGCCCCATGAACACTGAAGCTTTCTTT. This sequence encodes CASKGPMNTEAFF. Based on the CDR3 plus reference TRBV5-6 and TRBJ1-1, the full variable domain is DAGVTQSPTHLIKTRGQQVTLRCSPKSGHDTVSWYQQALGQGPQFIFQYYEEEERQRGNFPDRFSGHQFPNYSSELNVNALLLGDSALYLCASKGPMNTEAFFGQGTRLTVV.